This TCR beta chain was identified during a study of cytomegalovirus exposure and HLA in healthy donors. Study-level results: Many donors shared some public TCRs, even though most TCR sequences were rare.

Primers for the PCR totalled 60 Vbeta and 13 Jbeta. Original data processing: In a later analysis, the count reached 74 million or so unique TCR beta chains, with approximately 11 million shared. Libraries were prepared by immunoSEQ multiplex PCR; TCRdb keeps only in-frame clonotypes and omits some of them. D and trimming were read from the DNA, whereas the V and J calls and clone size are those reported in that table. The sample records 150,000 to 200,000 clones, under 80% being singletons. Details on this clone: Its antigen is still unknown.

This CDR3 is built from 12 residues. V was clipped by 4 bases and J by 5 bases, with 8 bases between them. Germline CDR1 GTSNPN, CDR2 SVGIG (reference sequence). This sequence was found in a woman aged 50 to 60 in good health and CMV-seropositive. The specimen was PBMCs. The chain recombines TRBV30 with TRBJ2-2; the D gene is possibly TRBD1 (7 bases). The CDR3 DNA is TGTGCCTGGACAGGGGGGACCGGGGAGCTGTTTTTT. Translated: CAWTGGTGELFF.